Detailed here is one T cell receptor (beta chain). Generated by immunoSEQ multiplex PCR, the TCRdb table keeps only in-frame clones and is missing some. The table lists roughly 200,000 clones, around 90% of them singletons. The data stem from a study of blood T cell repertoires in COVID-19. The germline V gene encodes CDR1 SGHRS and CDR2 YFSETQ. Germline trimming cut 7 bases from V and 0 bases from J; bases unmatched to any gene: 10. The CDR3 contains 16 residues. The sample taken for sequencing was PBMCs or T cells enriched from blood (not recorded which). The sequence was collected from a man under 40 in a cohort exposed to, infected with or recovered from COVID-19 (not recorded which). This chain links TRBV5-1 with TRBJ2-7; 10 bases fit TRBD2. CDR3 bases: TGCGCCAGCCAATCCCGAGCGGGGGGGCCCTCCTACGAGCAGTACTTC. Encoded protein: CASQSRAGGPSYEQYF.